This T cell receptor beta chain appears in the sequencing data of a study of siplizumab effects on memory and regulatory T cells. Study-wide findings and caveats: Memory T cells appeared less diverse than naive cells, which seemed to contribute substantially to alloresponse.

Trimming shortened V by 5 bases and J by 8 bases, and 15 bases separated the two germline ends. The CDR3 consists of 13 residues. CDR1 and CDR2 from the germline V gene are LNHDA and SQIVND (reference sequence). Clones were read by immunoSEQ multiplex PCR, and TCRdb kept only the in-frame ones, dropping some. Of around 120,000 clones listed, approximately 94% are singletons. On this clone: Its matching antigen is unknown.

The sample was non-Treg CD4+ T cells sorted from blood. The receptor was isolated from a human donor in good health. J is TRBJ1-2 and V is TRBV19; D perhaps matches TRBD1 (5 bases). The CDR3 reads CASSSDGTGGYTF. CDR3 nucleotides: TGTGCCAGTAGTTCTGACGGGACGGGGGGCTACACCTTC.